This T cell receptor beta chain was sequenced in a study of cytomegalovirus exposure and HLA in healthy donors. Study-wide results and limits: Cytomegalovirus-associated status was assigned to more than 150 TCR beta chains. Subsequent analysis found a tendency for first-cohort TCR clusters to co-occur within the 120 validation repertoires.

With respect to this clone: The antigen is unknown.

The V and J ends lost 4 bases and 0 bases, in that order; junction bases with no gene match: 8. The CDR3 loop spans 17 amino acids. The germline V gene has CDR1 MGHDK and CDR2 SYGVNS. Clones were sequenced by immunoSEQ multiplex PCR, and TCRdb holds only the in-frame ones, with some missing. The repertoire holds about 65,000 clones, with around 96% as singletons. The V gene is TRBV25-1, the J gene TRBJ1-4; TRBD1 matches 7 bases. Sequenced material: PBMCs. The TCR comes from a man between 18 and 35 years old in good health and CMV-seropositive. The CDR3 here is CASSARQGLATNEKLFF. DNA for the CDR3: TGTGCCAGCAGTGCCAGACAGGGCCTAGCAACTAATGAAAAACTGTTTTTT.